These 16 T cell receptor beta chains were sequenced from one sample in a study of T cell responses to AZD1222 COVID-19 vaccine. Libraries were prepared by immunoSEQ multiplex PCR; TCRdb keeps only in-frame clonotypes and omits some of them. Among approximately 60,000 clones listed, about 86% were seen once. Sequencing used peripheral blood, obtained 28 days after the second AZD1222 dose. These receptors originate from an adult who received the AZD1222 COVID-19 vaccine.

The chain couples TRBV6-2 or TRBV6-3 to TRBJ2-7, with 14 positions matching TRBD2. The CDR3 is 19 residues long. With 6 bases clipped from V and 4 bases from J, the junction kept 17 bases outside the gene matches. Germline lookup yields CDR1 MNHEY and CDR2 SVGEGT. CDR3 protein: CASSAGTSGGAISRYEQYF. The CDR3 coding sequence is TGTGCCAGCAGCGCAGGGACTAGCGGGGGAGCTATCTCGCGGTACGAGCAGTACTTC.

The CDR3 sequence: CASSLGQRISGNTIYF. In DNA, the CDR3 is TGCGCCAGCAGCTTGGGACAGAGAATCTCTGGAAACACCATATATTTT. V and J are TRBV5-1 and TRBJ1-3; D might be TRBD1 (5 bases). This CDR3 has 16 amino acids. Germline-derived CDR1 and CDR2 are SGHRS and YFSETQ. V lost 0 bases and J lost 0, with 10 bases in between. The full variable domain, with the rest looked up from reference TRBV5-1 and TRBJ1-3, is KAGVTQTPRYLIKTRGQQVTLSCSPISGHRSVSWYQQTPGQGLQFLFEYFSETQRNKGNFPGRFSGRQFSNSRSEMNVSTLELGDSALYLCASSLGQRISGNTIYFGEGSWLTVV.

As DNA, the CDR3 is TGTGCCAGCAGCCGGGGACTTAACACTGAAGCTTTCTTT. It specifies CASSRGLNTEAFF. This chain links TRBV7-3 with TRBJ1-1; tentatively, D is TRBD1 (5 bases). The CDR3 has 13 amino acids. Germline CDR1 is SGHTA and CDR2 is FQGTGA. V was shortened by 5 bases and J by 2 bases, with 9 bases between the two germline ends.

This chain uses TRBV5-1 with TRBJ1-6, with 7 bases lining up with TRBD1. CDR1 and CDR2 from the germline V gene are SGHRS and YFSETQ. V was clipped by 4 bases and J by 3 bases; unmatched bases: 4. There are 15 residues in the CDR3. CDR3 nucleotide sequence: TGCGCCAGCAGCGGGGACAGTGGCTATAATTCACCCCTCCACTTT. Its protein is CASSGDSGYNSPLHF.

This sequence joins TRBV28 and TRBJ2-6, with 7 bases lining up with TRBD2. CDR1 and CDR2 (germline): MDHEN, SYDVKM. J lost 0 bases, V lost 6 bases, and 2 bases had no gene match. The CDR3 sequence is 15 residues long. In DNA form, the CDR3 reads TGTGCCAGCAGGGGAGGGGACTCTGGGGCCAACGTCCTGACTTTC. Its protein is CASRGGDSGANVLTF. The full variable domain, in which reference TRBV28 and TRBJ2-6 provide the parts outside the CDR3, is DVKVTQSSRYLVKRTGEKVFLECVQDMDHENMFWYRQDPGLGLRLIYFSYDVKMKEKGDIPEGYSVSREKKERFSLILESASTNQTSMYLCASRGGDSGANVLTFGAGSRLTVL.

V is TRBV5-1 and J is TRBJ1-4; D ambiguous. Germline CDR1 reads SGHRS; CDR2 reads YFSETQ. This CDR3 spans 15 amino acids. The V end lost 0 bases, the J end lost 0 bases, and 6 bases lay between the germline ends. The CDR3 reads CASSLVGATNEKLFF. CDR3 nucleotide sequence: TGCGCCAGCAGCTTGGTTGGCGCAACTAATGAAAAACTGTTTTTT.

This clone was counted once. The CDR3 DNA reads as TGTGCCAGCAGTTCGCAGGTGAACACCGGGGAGCTGTTTTTT. It yields the protein CASSSQVNTGELFF. V gene TRBV6-5 combines with J gene TRBJ2-2; D is ambiguous. V lost 4 bases and J 1 base, leaving 7 bases between the germline ends. This CDR3 has 14 amino acids. Germline V lookup: CDR1 MNHEY, CDR2 SVGAGI.

This clone was counted a few times. This sequence joins TRBV29-1 and TRBJ1-4; no firm D call. Trimming stripped 7 bases from V and 7 bases from J, with 13 bases between. CDR1 and CDR2 from the germline V gene are SQVTM and ANQGSEA. The CDR3 spans 12 residues. The CDR3 protein is CSAGVASEKLFF. DNA for the CDR3: TGCAGCGCTGGGGTTGCTAGTGAAAAACTGTTTTTT.

This clone showed up just once. The CDR3 nucleotides are TGCGCCAGCAGCTTGGTAGGGGTCAACACCGGGGAGCTGTTTTTT. Translated: CASSLVGVNTGELFF. This chain links TRBV5-1 with TRBJ2-2; D is possibly TRBD1 (5 bases). Germline V gives CDR1 SGHRS, CDR2 YFSETQ. The CDR3 spans 15 residues. Trimming cost V 0 bases and J 2 bases, with 8 bases left between them.

The CDR3 spells CASSLPTTDTQYF. The DNA of the CDR3 is TGTGCCAGCAGCCTCCCTACGACAGATACGCAGTATTTT. The chain carries TRBV5-4 and TRBJ2-3; unclear D gene. The V end was cut by 4 bases, the J end by 3 bases, with 9 bases between. The length of the CDR3 is 13 residues. The germline V gene has CDR1 SGHNT and CDR2 YYREEE (reference sequence). Together with reference TRBV5-4 and TRBJ2-3, the CDR3 gives the full variable domain: ETGVTQSPTHLIKTRGQQVTLRCSSQSGHNTVSWYQQALGQGPQFIFQYYREEENGRGNFPPRFSGLQFPNYSSELNVNALELDDSALYLCASSLPTTDTQYFGPGTRLTVL.

The chain couples TRBV29-1 to TRBJ2-5; the match to TRBD2 covers 12 bases. The CDR3 sequence is 16 residues long. The V gene end was trimmed by 0 bases and the J gene end by 5 bases; junction bases not matched to a gene: 7. The germline V gene has CDR1 SQVTM and CDR2 ANQGSEA. For the CDR3, the DNA is TGCAGCGTTGAAGACTATAGGACTAGCGGGGTGGAGACCCAGTACTTC. It is translated as CSVEDYRTSGVETQYF.

This clone was found once. The V gene is TRBV24-1, the J gene TRBJ2-1; 8 bases line up with TRBD1. From germline, CDR1 is KGHDR and CDR2 SFDVKD. The CDR3 covers 15 residues. V trimming: 4 bases; J trimming: 7 bases; junction bases outside the gene matches: 8. The DNA of the CDR3 is TGTGCCACCAGTGAGATTCAGGGGGCGAAGAATGAGCAGTTCTTC. It encodes CATSEIQGAKNEQFF.

The table lists this clone with a count of one. V and J are TRBV6-5 and TRBJ2-7, with no clear D. The CDR3 runs to 14 residues. CDR1 MNHEY and CDR2 SVGAGI come from the germline V gene. The V and J ends lost 7 bases and 2 bases respectively, with 15 bases between them. CDR3: CASTPGSGTYEQYF. DNA of the CDR3: TGTGCCAGCACCCCCGGTTCCGGCACCTACGAGCAGTACTTC.

The J gene is TRBJ2-5, the V gene TRBV11-2, with D unresolved. The CDR3 extends over 15 amino acids. Germline V CDR1 and CDR2: SGHAT, FQNNGV. Trimming stripped 5 bases from V and 0 bases from J, with 13 bases between. CDR3 nucleotides: TGTGCCAGCAGCCCGGTGCAAGGGTACCAAGAGACCCAGTACTTC. It encodes CASSPVQGYQETQYF.

The rearrangement links TRBV6-5 to TRBJ1-6; the D is unclear. Germline V gene lookup returns CDR1 MNHEY and CDR2 SVGAGI. V was clipped by 0 bases and J by 9 bases, with 12 bases between them. The CDR3 sequence is 15 residues long. The CDR3 sequence is CASSYSEGIGSPLHF. As DNA, the CDR3 is TGTGCCAGCAGTTACTCGGAGGGTATAGGTTCACCCCTCCACTTT.

The gene calls are TRBV5-1 and TRBJ2-1; 10 nucleotides align to TRBD2. CDR1 and CDR2 from the germline V gene are SGHRS and YFSETQ. V dropped 2 bases and J dropped 8; count of bases not matched to a gene: 7. CDR3 length: 15 amino acids. The CDR3, as DNA: TGCGCCAGCAGCTTACTAGCGGGAAGGCCGGATGAGCAGTTCTTC. Its translation is CASSLLAGRPDEQFF. The full variable domain, in which reference TRBV5-1 and TRBJ2-1 provide the parts outside the CDR3, is KAGVTQTPRYLIKTRGQQVTLSCSPISGHRSVSWYQQTPGQGLQFLFEYFSETQRNKGNFPGRFSGRQFSNSRSEMNVSTLELGDSALYLCASSLLAGRPDEQFFGPGTRLTVL.